The next 30 T cell receptor beta chains were all read from a single sample in a study of regulatory T cells in long-lasting Graves disease. Time point in this sample: persistent/refractory GD, antithyroid drugs over 5 years with positive TRAb. Isolated PBMC RNA provided the starting material for the TCR library. The authors built TCR beta libraries using iRepertoire HTBI primers and Arm-PCR of CDR3 regions. TCRdb re-called the multiplex PCR reads through MiXCR, storing one row per CDR3 protein. The sample consists of about 470,000 distinct CDR3 sequences, 20% to 25% of them appearing once. Sequenced material: peripheral blood mononuclear cells (PBMCs), taken when the disease was refractory, from a patient treated with antithyroid drugs. The receptors originated from a female donor with Graves disease.

CDR3 DNA: TGTGCCTGGATCCGGCCCACCGATGGCTACACCTTC. Its translation: CAWIRPTDGYTF. The chain recombines TRBV30 with TRBJ1-2; D gene ambiguous. The CDR3 has 12 residues. With 4 bases removed from V and 6 bases from J, the gap between germline ends came to 12 bases. Germline assignment: CDR1 GTSNPN and CDR2 SVGIG (reference sequence).

V usage is TRBV30 and J usage is TRBJ1-2, with a possible D match to TRBD1 (5 bases). The CDR3 has 13 amino acids. The germline V gene encodes CDR1 GTSNPN and CDR2 SVGIG (reference sequence). V shed 0 bases and J shed 4 bases, with 9 bases lying between them. CDR3 sequence (DNA): TGTGCCTGGAGTGTAACAGGACTCTATGGCTACACCTTC. Translated: CAWSVTGLYGYTF.

The gene calls are TRBV7-9 and TRBJ2-7; 7 bases are shared with TRBD2. V dropped 2 bases and J dropped 2; count of bases not matched to a gene: 9. Per germline, CDR1 SEHNR and CDR2 FQNEAQ (reference sequence). The CDR3 consists of 16 residues. The CDR3, as DNA: TGTGCCAGCAGCTTAACAGCGGGACTGATGGCCTACGAGCAGTACTTC. Translated: CASSLTAGLMAYEQYF.

This clonotype appeared many times. The genes are TRBV7-9 and TRBJ2-7; D is ambiguous. The CDR3 is 13 residues long. V was clipped by 4 bases and J by 2 bases, with 9 bases between them. The germline V gene encodes CDR1 SEHNR and CDR2 FQNEAQ (reference sequence). CDR3 loop: CASSSTTTYEQYF. The CDR3 coding sequence is TGTGCCAGCAGCTCTACAACAACCTACGAGCAGTACTTC.

Ten or more counts support this clonotype. The chain combines TRBV13 with TRBJ1-6, with no clear D. The germline V gene has CDR1 PRHDT and CDR2 FYEKMQ (reference sequence). The V end lost 1 base, the J end lost 6 bases, and 4 bases lay between the germline ends. This CDR3 has 13 residues. CDR3 DNA: TGTGCCAGCAGCTTAGACTTTAATTCACCCCTCCACTTT. Its translation is CASSLDFNSPLHF.

This clonotype has ten or more counts. The chain is built from TRBV12-3 or TRBV12-4 and TRBJ1-2; D is perhaps TRBD1 (5 bases). V shed 6 bases and J shed 4 bases, with 12 bases lying between them. This CDR3 comprises 13 residues. In DNA form, the CDR3 reads TGTGCCAGCAGGCGGGACGGCGGCTATGGCTACACCTTC. Residues: CASRRDGGYGYTF.

This clonotype was counted many times. The chain is built from TRBV11-2 and TRBJ2-7, with D perhaps being TRBD1 or TRBD2 (5 bases each). The CDR3 consists of 14 residues. From germline, CDR1 is SGHAT and CDR2 FQNNGV. Trimming removed 5 bases from V and 6 bases from J, with 17 bases in between. This chain's CDR3 is CASSLGTREVEQYF. CDR3 bases: TGTGCCAGCAGCCTCGGGACGCGTGAGGTCGAGCAGTACTTC.

This clonotype appeared many times. The chain couples TRBV20-1 to TRBJ2-7; 11 bases are a match to TRBD1. The CDR3 sequence is 14 residues long. V shed 2 bases and J 2 bases; nucleotides not matched to a gene: 2. Looked up from germline, CDR1 is DFQATT and CDR2 is SNEGSKA (reference sequence). The CDR3 is CSARPGQGAYEQYF. The CDR3 bases are TGCAGTGCTAGACCGGGACAGGGGGCCTACGAGCAGTACTTC.

This clonotype has at least ten counts. The chain recombines TRBV28 with TRBJ1-5, with D uncertain. Germline CDR1 reads MDHEN; CDR2 reads SYDVKM. Trimming pared 6 bases from V and 2 bases from J, leaving 8 bases between. This CDR3 comprises 13 residues. In DNA, the CDR3 is TGTGCCAGCAGCAGCTATGGCAATCAGCCCCAGCATTTT. Translating gives CASSSYGNQPQHF.

Points on this clonotype: The germline gene is not matched at one end of the junction; a read error may be the cause. V usage is TRBV29-1 and J usage is TRBJ1-1, with D perhaps TRBD1 (5 bases). CDR3 length equals 11 residues. Per germline, CDR1 SQVTM and CDR2 ANQGSEA. CDR3 DNA: TGCAGCGTTGAGGGGCAGGGTACTAGCCTCTTT. Protein product: CSVEGQGTSLF.

Concerning this clonotype itself: Since a much larger clone is just one base distant, this may be a read error. The genes are TRBV6-1 and TRBJ2-5, with 8 positions matching TRBD1. With 6 bases clipped from V and 2 bases from J, the junction kept 14 bases outside the gene matches. The CDR3 has 17 residues. Germline CDR1 and CDR2: MNHNS and SASEGT. The CDR3 loop is CASSTTVRGPNQETQYF. Here the CDR3 DNA reads TGTGCCAGCAGCACGACCGTCAGGGGGCCCAATCAAGAGACCCAGTACTTC.

In nucleotides, the CDR3 is TGCAGTGCTTATACAGATAGCAATCAGCCCCAGCATTTT. Encoded protein: CSAYTDSNQPQHF. V and J are TRBV20-1 and TRBJ1-5, with D hard to call. Germline values: CDR1 DFQATT, CDR2 SNEGSKA (reference sequence). The V end was cut by 5 bases, the J end by 0 bases, with 8 bases between. The CDR3 extends over 13 amino acids.

The J gene is TRBJ2-7, the V gene TRBV7-3; 9 bases fit TRBD1. CDR1 and CDR2 from the germline V gene are SGHTA and FQGTGA. J was trimmed by 3 bases and V by 5 bases; bases with no gene match: 8. This CDR3 region has 15 residues. The CDR3 loop reads CASSATGGGGYEQYF. In nucleotides, the CDR3 is TGTGCCAGCAGCGCCACAGGGGGCGGAGGCTACGAGCAGTACTTC.

The rearrangement links TRBV18 to TRBJ2-7; TRBD1 might be the D (6 bases). From germline, CDR1 is KGHSH and CDR2 LQKENI. V lost 3 bases and J 2 bases, leaving 17 bases between the germline ends. There are 16 residues in the CDR3. The CDR3 spells CASSPQGTPVTYEQYF. The CDR3 nucleotides are TGTGCCAGCTCACCCCAGGGGACACCCGTAACCTACGAGCAGTACTTC.

This clonotype was detected only a few times. The DNA of the CDR3 is TGCAGTGCGGGGACAGGGCTGCACACTGAAGCTTTCTTT. Translating gives CSAGTGLHTEAFF. The chain uses TRBV20-1 and TRBJ1-1; 9 nucleotides agree with TRBD1. V was pared by 6 bases and J by 3 bases, with 5 bases of the junction left unmatched. The CDR3 is 13 amino acids. Germline V lookup: CDR1 DFQATT, CDR2 SNEGSKA (reference sequence).

This clonotype was observed at least ten times. V is TRBV27 and J is TRBJ1-1, with 9 bases fitting TRBD1. The trim removed 5 bases at V and 5 bases at J, leaving 6 bases unmatched. Germline CDR1 reads MNHEY; CDR2 reads SMNVEV (reference sequence). The CDR3 runs 14 residues. CDR3 bases: TGTGCCAGCAGTCAACAGGGGGCAGGAACTGAAGCTTTCTTT. Translation gives CASSQQGAGTEAFF.

In this sample, this clonotype turned up many times. The J gene is TRBJ1-1, the V gene TRBV28; D unclear. CDR3 size: 12 residues. V gave up 3 bases and J gave up 7 bases, with 9 bases separating them. Looked up from germline, CDR1 is MDHEN and CDR2 is SYDVKM. DNA of the CDR3: TGTGCCAGCAGTTTTTCGGCCTTTGAAGCTTTCTTT. Protein sequence: CASSFSAFEAFF.

This clonotype came up many times. V is TRBV28 and J is TRBJ1-1, with unresolved D. With 8 bases removed from V and 0 bases from J, the gap between germline ends came to 13 bases. Per the germline V gene, CDR1 is MDHEN and CDR2 is SYDVKM. CDR3 length: 14 residues. CDR3: CASRIGGLNTEAFF. The CDR3 coding sequence is TGTGCCAGCCGCATAGGAGGGTTGAACACTGAAGCTTTCTTT. Full variable domain (missing parts from reference TRBV28 and TRBJ1-1): DVKVTQSSRYLVKRTGEKVFLECVQDMDHENMFWYRQDPGLGLRLIYFSYDVKMKEKGDIPEGYSVSREKKERFSLILESASTNQTSMYLCASRIGGLNTEAFFGQGTRLTVV.

This clonotype was counted a few times. The chain links TRBV4-2 to TRBJ2-7; the D is unclear. Germline CDR1 LGHNA, CDR2 YNFKEQ. V was clipped by 0 bases and J by 3 bases, with 9 bases between them. The CDR3 has 14 amino acids. The CDR3 nucleotides are TGTGCCAGCAGCCAAGACGTAGATGTCTACGAGCAGTACTTC. Amino acids: CASSQDVDVYEQYF.

This sequence joins TRBV7-9 and TRBJ2-7; the D gene is possibly TRBD2 (6 bases). The V end lost 5 bases, the J end lost 6 bases, and 20 bases lay between the germline ends. The CDR3 spans 15 residues. Germline V gene sequence: CDR1 SEHNR, CDR2 FQNEAQ (reference sequence). The CDR3 sequence is CASSPDGGKGVEQYF. CDR3 in DNA: TGTGCCAGCAGCCCCGATGGGGGGAAAGGGGTCGAGCAGTACTTC.

The chain couples TRBV6-1 to TRBJ1-3; TRBD1 aligns across 9 bases. This CDR3 spans 17 amino acids. V was pared by 5 bases and J by 4 bases, with 12 bases of the junction left unmatched. CDR1 is MNHNS, CDR2 SASEGT, per germline. The CDR3 loop is CASSSPGTGIRGNTIYF. The CDR3 nucleotides read TGTGCCAGCAGTAGCCCCGGGACAGGGATCCGGGGAAACACCATATATTTT.

This sequence joins TRBV6-9 and TRBJ1-2; a possible D gene is TRBD1 (5 bases). V was trimmed by 3 bases and J by 6 bases, leaving 17 bases between them. CDR3 length: 15 amino acids. Germline V lookup: CDR1 MNHGY, CDR2 SVAAGI. CDR3 nucleotide sequence: TGTGCCAGCAGTTACATTCAGGGCACGGAGAATGGCTACACCTTC. This sequence encodes CASSYIQGTENGYTF.

This clonotype was detected ten times or more. The chain carries TRBV7-2 and TRBJ2-4; 12 bases map to TRBD2. CDR3 size: 17 residues. Germline loops: CDR1 SGHTA, CDR2 FQGNSA. V shed 6 bases, J shed 9 bases, and the junction held 15 bases outside the gene matches. CDR3 DNA: TGTGCCAGCAGTCCCGACCTAGCGGGAGGGGGAGGGGGCATTCAGTACTTC. This translates into CASSPDLAGGGGGIQYF.

Of note for this clonotype: This clone may be a read error of a much larger clone one base away. This chain uses TRBV7-9 with TRBJ1-1; 9 bases fit TRBD1. The germline gives CDR1 SEHNR, CDR2 FQNEAQ (reference sequence). This CDR3 is built from 14 residues. The CDR3 DNA reads as TGTGCCAGCAGCATCCTCGGGACAGGGACTGGAGCTTTCTTT. Its protein product is CASSILGTGTGAFF.

For this clonotype: This may be a read error, as it is one base from a much larger clone. This chain links TRBV6-2 or TRBV6-3 with TRBJ1-1; D uncertain. CDR1 and CDR2 from the germline V gene are MNHEY and SVGEGT. This CDR3 spans 14 amino acids. V lost 10 bases and J 2 bases, leaving 17 bases between the germline ends. CDR3 sequence: CANTLHRFNTEAFF. The CDR3 bases are TGTGCCAACACCCTGCACCGCTTTAACACTGAAGCTTTCTTT.

This clonotype was picked up a small number of times. This chain uses TRBV7-9 with TRBJ2-1; D ambiguous. The V gene's germline CDR1 is SEHNR and CDR2 FQNEAQ (reference sequence). The CDR3 extends over 11 amino acids. V was pared by 2 bases and J by 9 bases, with 5 bases between. In DNA, the CDR3 is TGTGCCAGCAGCTTAAGTACTGAGCAGTTCTTC. It translates to CASSLSTEQFF.

This clonotype turned up a few times. This chain connects TRBV10-1 to TRBJ2-1; a weak D match, TRBD2 (5 bases). Germline CDR1 is WNHNN and CDR2 is SYGVQD (reference sequence). The CDR3 is 15 residues long. V lost 5 bases and J 0 bases, leaving 11 bases between the germline ends. In DNA form, the CDR3 reads TGCGCCAGCAGTCGACGGGATCCCTCCTACAATGAGCAGTTCTTC. As protein: CASSRRDPSYNEQFF.

A note on this clonotype: This likely stems from a read error, as it lies one base from a far larger clone. J is TRBJ2-5 and V is TRBV7-2; perhaps D is TRBD1 or TRBD2 (6 bases each). In germline, CDR1 is SGHTA, CDR2 FQGNSA. The CDR3 has 14 residues. CDR3 loop: CASSFDRGQEAQYF. As DNA, the CDR3 is TGTGCCAGCAGTTTCGACCGGGGGCAAGAGGCCCAGTACTTC.

This chain uses TRBV7-2 with TRBJ1-4, with 7 bases aligning to TRBD1. The CDR3 totals 14 residues. Germline CDR1 reads SGHTA; CDR2 reads FQGNSA. With V trimmed by 7 bases and J by 8 bases, 10 bases remained unmatched. The CDR3 spells CASTLDRAGEKLFF. The CDR3 DNA is TGTGCCAGCACCCTAGACAGGGCGGGAGAAAAACTGTTTTTT.

This clonotype was seen many times. V and J are TRBV28 and TRBJ1-5; D gene uncertain. CDR3 length equals 15 residues. Trimming took off 2 bases at V and 4 bases at J, with 12 bases between the two ends. The germline V gene has CDR1 MDHEN and CDR2 SYDVKM. The CDR3 DNA is TGTGCCAGCAGTTTACCAGAGGCAAGGAATCAGCCCCAGCATTTT. Translated: CASSLPEARNQPQHF.